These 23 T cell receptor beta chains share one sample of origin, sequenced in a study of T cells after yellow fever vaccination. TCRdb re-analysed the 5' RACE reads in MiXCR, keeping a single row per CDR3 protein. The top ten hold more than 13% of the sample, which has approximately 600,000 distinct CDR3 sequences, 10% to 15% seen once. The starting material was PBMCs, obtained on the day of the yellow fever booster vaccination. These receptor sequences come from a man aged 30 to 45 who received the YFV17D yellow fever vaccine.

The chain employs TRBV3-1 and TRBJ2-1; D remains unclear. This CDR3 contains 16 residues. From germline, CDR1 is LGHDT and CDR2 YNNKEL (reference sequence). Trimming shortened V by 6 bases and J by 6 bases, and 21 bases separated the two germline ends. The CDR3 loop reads CASSRPPGALGNEQFF. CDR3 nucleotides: TGTGCCAGCAGTCGACCCCCTGGAGCTTTGGGCAATGAGCAGTTCTTC.

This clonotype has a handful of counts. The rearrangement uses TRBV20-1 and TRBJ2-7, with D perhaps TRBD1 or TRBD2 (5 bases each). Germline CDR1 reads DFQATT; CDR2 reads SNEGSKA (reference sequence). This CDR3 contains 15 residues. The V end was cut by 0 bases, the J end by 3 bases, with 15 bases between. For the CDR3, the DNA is TGCAGTGCTAGAGATCATTCGGGGCTACACTACGAGCAGTACTTC. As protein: CSARDHSGLHYEQYF.

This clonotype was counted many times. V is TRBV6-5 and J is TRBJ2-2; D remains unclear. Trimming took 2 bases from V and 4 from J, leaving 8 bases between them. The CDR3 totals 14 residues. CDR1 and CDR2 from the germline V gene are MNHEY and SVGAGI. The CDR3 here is CASSYREPTGELFF. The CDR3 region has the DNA TGTGCCAGCAGTTACAGGGAACCCACCGGGGAGCTGTTTTTT.

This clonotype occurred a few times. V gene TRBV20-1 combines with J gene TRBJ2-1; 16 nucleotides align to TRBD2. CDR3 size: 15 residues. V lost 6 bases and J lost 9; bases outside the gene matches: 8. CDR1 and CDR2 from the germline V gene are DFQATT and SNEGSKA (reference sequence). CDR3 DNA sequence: TGCAGTGCGAAGGGACTAGCGGGAGGGGGCTTTGAGCAGTTCTTC. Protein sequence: CSAKGLAGGGFEQFF.

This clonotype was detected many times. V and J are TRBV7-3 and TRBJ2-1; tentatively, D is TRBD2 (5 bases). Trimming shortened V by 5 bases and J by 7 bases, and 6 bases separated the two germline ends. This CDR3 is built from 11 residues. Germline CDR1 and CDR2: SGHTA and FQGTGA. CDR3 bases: TGTGCCAGCAGCGCGGGTAATGAGCAGTTCTTC. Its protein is CASSAGNEQFF.

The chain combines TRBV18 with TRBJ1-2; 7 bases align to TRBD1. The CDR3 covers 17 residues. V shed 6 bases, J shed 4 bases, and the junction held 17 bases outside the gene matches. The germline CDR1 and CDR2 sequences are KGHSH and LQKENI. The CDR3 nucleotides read TGTGCCAGCTCTTTTAACGCCCCAGGGGGGCAAGGCTATGGCTACACCTTC. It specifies CASSFNAPGGQGYGYTF.

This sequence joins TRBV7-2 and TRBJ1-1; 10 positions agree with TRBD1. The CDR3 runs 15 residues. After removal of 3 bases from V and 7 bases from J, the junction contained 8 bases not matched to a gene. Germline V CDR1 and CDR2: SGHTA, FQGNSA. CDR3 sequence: CASSFSRDRGYEAFF. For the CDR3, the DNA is TGTGCCAGCAGCTTTTCCCGGGACAGGGGTTATGAAGCTTTCTTT.

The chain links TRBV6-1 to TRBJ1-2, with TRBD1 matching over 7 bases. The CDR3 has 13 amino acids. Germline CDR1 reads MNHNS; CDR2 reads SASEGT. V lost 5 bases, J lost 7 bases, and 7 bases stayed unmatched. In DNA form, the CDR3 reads TGTGCCAGCAGTCCCACAGGGGAGTCTGGCTACACCTTC. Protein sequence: CASSPTGESGYTF.

The CDR3 region is CSARVSGGGYEQYF. The CDR3 DNA follows: TGCAGTGCTAGAGTGTCGGGGGGCGGGTACGAGCAGTACTTC. This chain connects TRBV20-1 to TRBJ2-7; D possibly corresponds to TRBD2 (7 bases). The germline V gene has CDR1 DFQATT and CDR2 SNEGSKA (reference sequence). Trimming pared 1 base from V and 4 bases from J, leaving 14 bases between. The length of the CDR3 is 14 residues.

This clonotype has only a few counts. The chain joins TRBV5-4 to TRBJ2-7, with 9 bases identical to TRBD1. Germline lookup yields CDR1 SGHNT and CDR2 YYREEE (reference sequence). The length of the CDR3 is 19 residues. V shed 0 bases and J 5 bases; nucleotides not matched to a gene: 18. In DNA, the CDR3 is TGTGCCAGCAGCTTGGGAGCCCCGGCCCCGGGACAGGGTGGCCACGAGCAGTACTTC. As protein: CASSLGAPAPGQGGHEQYF.

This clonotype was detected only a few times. The CDR3 DNA is TGTGCCAGCAGCACAGGCCGGCGGGAGACGAAGTCCTACAATGAGCAGTTCTTC. It codes for CASSTGRRETKSYNEQFF. The V and J genes are TRBV7-3 and TRBJ2-1; TRBD2 matches 7 bases. After removal of 5 bases from V and 1 base from J, the junction contained 14 bases not matched to a gene. The CDR3 has 18 residues. Germline CDR1 reads SGHTA; CDR2 reads FQGTGA.

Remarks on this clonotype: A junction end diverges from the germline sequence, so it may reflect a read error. Here the CDR3 DNA reads TGCGCCAGCAGCTTTGGAGCGGGCGACGCCTACGATGAGCAGTTCTTC. Protein sequence: CASSFGAGDAYDEQFF. This rearrangement joins TRBV5-1 to TRBJ2-1; possible D gene TRBD2, 6 bases. This CDR3 is 16 amino acids long. Germline loops: CDR1 SGHRS, CDR2 YFSETQ.

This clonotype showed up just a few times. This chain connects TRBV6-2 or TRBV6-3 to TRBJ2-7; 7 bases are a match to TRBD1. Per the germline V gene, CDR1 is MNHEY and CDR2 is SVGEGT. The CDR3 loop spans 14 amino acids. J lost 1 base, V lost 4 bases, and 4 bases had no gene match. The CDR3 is CASSSNRGSYEQYF. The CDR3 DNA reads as TGTGCCAGCAGTTCCAACAGGGGTTCCTACGAGCAGTACTTC.

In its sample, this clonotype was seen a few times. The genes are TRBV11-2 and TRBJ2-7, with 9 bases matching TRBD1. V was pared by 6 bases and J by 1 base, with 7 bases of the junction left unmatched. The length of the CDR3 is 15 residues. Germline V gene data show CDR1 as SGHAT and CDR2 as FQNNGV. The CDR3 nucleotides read TGTGCCAGCAGTAAGGCCGGGACAGGGTCCTACGAGCAGTACTTC. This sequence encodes CASSKAGTGSYEQYF.

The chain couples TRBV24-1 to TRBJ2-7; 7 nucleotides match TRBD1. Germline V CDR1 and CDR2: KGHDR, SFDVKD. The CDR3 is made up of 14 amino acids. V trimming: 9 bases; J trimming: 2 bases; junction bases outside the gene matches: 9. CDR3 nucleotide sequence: TGTGCCACCGGGACAGCGGCTGAACCCTACGAGCAGTACTTC. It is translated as CATGTAAEPYEQYF.

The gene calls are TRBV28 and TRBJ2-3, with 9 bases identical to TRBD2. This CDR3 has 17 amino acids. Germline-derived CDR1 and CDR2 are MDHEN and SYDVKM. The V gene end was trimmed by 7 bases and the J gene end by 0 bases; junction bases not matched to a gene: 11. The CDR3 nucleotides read TGTGCCAGCAAACCCGGGGGAACTAGCGGGAGCACAGATACGCAGTATTTT. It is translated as CASKPGGTSGSTDTQYF.

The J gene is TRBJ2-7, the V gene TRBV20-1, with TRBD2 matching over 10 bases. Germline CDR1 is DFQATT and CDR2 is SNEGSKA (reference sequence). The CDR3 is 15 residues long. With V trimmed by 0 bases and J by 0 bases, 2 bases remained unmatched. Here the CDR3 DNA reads TGCAGTGCTAGAGATGTAGCGGGAGGCTCCTACGAGCAGTACTTC. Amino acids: CSARDVAGGSYEQYF.

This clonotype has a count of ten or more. CDR3 protein: CSARDGQETQYF. The CDR3 nucleotides are TGCAGTGCTAGAGACGGACAAGAGACCCAGTACTTC. The chain has TRBV20-1 and TRBJ2-5, with no clear D. Trimming stripped 0 bases from V and 2 bases from J, with 4 bases between. The germline V gene encodes CDR1 DFQATT and CDR2 SNEGSKA (reference sequence). The CDR3 is 12 amino acids.

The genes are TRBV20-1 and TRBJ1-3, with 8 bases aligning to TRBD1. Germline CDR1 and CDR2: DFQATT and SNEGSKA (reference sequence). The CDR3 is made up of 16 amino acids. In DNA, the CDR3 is TGCAGCTTTAGGGGACAGGCTCCGAGCTCTGGAAACACCATATATTTT. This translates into CSFRGQAPSSGNTIYF.

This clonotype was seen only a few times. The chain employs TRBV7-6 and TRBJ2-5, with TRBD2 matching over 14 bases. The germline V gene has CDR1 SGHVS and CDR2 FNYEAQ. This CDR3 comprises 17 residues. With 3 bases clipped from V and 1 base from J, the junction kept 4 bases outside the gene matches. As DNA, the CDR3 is TGTGCCAGCAGCTTCGGGACTAGCGGGAGCGGCCAAGAGACCCAGTACTTC. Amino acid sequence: CASSFGTSGSGQETQYF.

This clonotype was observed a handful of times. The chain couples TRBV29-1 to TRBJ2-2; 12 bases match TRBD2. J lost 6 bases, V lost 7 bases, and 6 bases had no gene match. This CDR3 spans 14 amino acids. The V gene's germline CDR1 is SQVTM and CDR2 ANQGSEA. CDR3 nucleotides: TGCAGCGGAAGGACTAGCGGGACCCCCGGGGAGCTGTTTTTT. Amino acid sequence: CSGRTSGTPGELFF.

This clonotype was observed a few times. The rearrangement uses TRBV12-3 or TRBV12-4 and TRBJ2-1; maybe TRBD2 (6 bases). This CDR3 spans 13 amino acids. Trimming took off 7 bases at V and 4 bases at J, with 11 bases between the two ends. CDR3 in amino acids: CASNQGLYNEQFF. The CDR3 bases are TGTGCCAGCAATCAGGGACTTTACAATGAGCAGTTCTTC.

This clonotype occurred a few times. CDR3 sequence (DNA): TGTGCCAGCAGCCTCGGACACAGGTCAGAGACCCAGTACTTC. The encoded protein is CASSLGHRSETQYF. J is TRBJ2-5 and V is TRBV3-1; weak D call: TRBD1 (5 bases). Trimming cost V 4 bases and J 4 bases, with 13 bases left between them. The CDR3 covers 14 residues. Germline V gene data show CDR1 as LGHDT and CDR2 as YNNKEL (reference sequence).